The 17 T cell receptor beta chains given below trace back to one sample, sequenced in a study of T cells in narcolepsy. The protocol was immunoSEQ multiplex PCR, while the TCRdb copy is restricted to in-frame clones and leaves out a portion. Found here are 12,000 or so clones, around 94% of them singletons; the top ten hold 0.85% to 1.2%. Specimen: CD45RA- memory CD4+ T cells from PBMCs. These receptors originate from a human donor with narcolepsy.

This rearrangement joins TRBV5-1 to TRBJ2-2; D remains unclear. V was cut by 0 bases and J by 8 bases, with 8 bases left in between. Germline assignment: CDR1 SGHRS and CDR2 YFSETQ. The CDR3 spans 13 residues. This CDR3 is CASSLVPAGELFF. In DNA, the CDR3 is TGCGCCAGCAGCTTGGTTCCAGCTGGGGAGCTGTTTTTT.

This rearrangement joins TRBV5-1 to TRBJ1-2; D not resolved. Looked up from germline, CDR1 is SGHRS and CDR2 is YFSETQ. This CDR3 has 17 residues. V lost 4 bases and J 0 bases, leaving 19 bases between the germline ends. This chain's CDR3 is CASSPRGSSGANYGYTF. In DNA, the CDR3 is TGCGCCAGCAGCCCCCGGGGTTCGAGTGGCGCTAACTATGGCTACACCTTC.

The CDR3 DNA reads as TGCGCCAGCAGCCCGCGGACTAGCGGGGTTTTAATTTTGGAGACCCAGTACTTC. Protein sequence: CASSPRTSGVLILETQYF. The chain carries TRBV5-1 and TRBJ2-5; 12 bases are shared with TRBD2. The CDR3 runs 18 residues. The V and J ends lost 4 bases and 5 bases, in that order; junction bases with no gene match: 15. Germline lookup yields CDR1 SGHRS and CDR2 YFSETQ.

The rearrangement uses TRBV30 and TRBJ2-3; D is unresolved. Germline loops: CDR1 GTSNPN, CDR2 SVGIG (reference sequence). Trimming stripped 1 base from V and 4 bases from J, with 9 bases between. The CDR3 is 13 residues long. This chain's CDR3 is CAWSAPGADTQYF. The CDR3 DNA reads TGTGCCTGGAGTGCCCCCGGCGCAGATACGCAGTATTTT.

V gene TRBV9 combines with J gene TRBJ1-2; D gene unclear. The CDR3 runs to 13 residues. Germline CDR1 reads SGDLS; CDR2 reads YYNGEE. The V end was cut by 3 bases, the J end by 8 bases, with 14 bases between. The CDR3 coding sequence is TGTGCCAGCAGCGGAGGTCATGTAGGGGGCTACACCTTC. It codes for CASSGGHVGGYTF.

The genes are TRBV15 and TRBJ2-3, with D hard to call. Germline-derived CDR1 and CDR2 are LNHNV and YYDKDF (reference sequence). The CDR3 has 13 amino acids. The germline V and J ends were trimmed by 8 bases and 0 bases, with 9 bases remaining between them. CDR3 amino acids: CATRGSSTDTQYF. CDR3 nucleotide sequence: TGTGCCACCCGTGGTTCTAGCACAGATACGCAGTATTTT.

The chain combines TRBV7-8 with TRBJ1-5, with D uncertain. Germline CDR1 SGHVS, CDR2 FQNEAQ. The length of the CDR3 is 14 residues. The germline V and J ends were trimmed by 1 base and 3 bases, with 7 bases remaining between them. CDR3 DNA: TGTGCCAGCAGCTTAGGAGGGTACAATCAGCCCCAGCATTTT. It specifies CASSLGGYNQPQHF.

The chain links TRBV7-6 to TRBJ2-7; 7 bases fit TRBD1. Germline CDR1 is SGHVS and CDR2 is FNYEAQ. After removal of 6 bases from V and 3 bases from J, the junction contained 5 bases not matched to a gene. This CDR3 spans 13 amino acids. This chain's CDR3 is CASSFDRDYEQYF. The CDR3 DNA reads as TGTGCCAGCAGTTTCGACAGGGACTACGAGCAGTACTTC.

This clone has more than one count but fewer than ten. The chain has TRBV6-5 and TRBJ2-4; no definite D call. Trimming cost V 7 bases and J 0 bases, with 10 bases left between them. This CDR3 is built from 14 residues. Germline V gene lookup returns CDR1 MNHEY and CDR2 SVGAGI. CDR3 protein: CASNTVKAKNIQYF. DNA for the CDR3: TGTGCCAGCAACACAGTTAAAGCCAAAAACATTCAGTACTTC.

This rearrangement joins TRBV23-1 to TRBJ2-7; weak D call: TRBD2 (6 bases). TRBV23-1 is an ORF; its function is uncertain. CDR3 length equals 14 residues. The V gene lost 10 bases and the J gene lost 4 bases, with 20 bases spanning the gap. The CDR3, as DNA: TGCGCCAACCCGCGCGGCGGGATTAATTACGAGCAGTACTTC. Protein product: CANPRGGINYEQYF.

The chain joins TRBV7-9 to TRBJ2-1; D not certain. V was trimmed by 5 bases and J by 14 bases, leaving 19 bases between them. The CDR3 totals 13 residues. The germline V gene encodes CDR1 SEHNR and CDR2 FQNEAQ (reference sequence). CDR3 residues: CASSQDQSLSKFF. The DNA of the CDR3 is TGTGCCAGCAGCCAAGATCAGTCCCTATCAAAGTTCTTC.

The genes are TRBV5-1 and TRBJ2-5; 7 bases map to TRBD1. The CDR3 length is 14 residues. With V trimmed by 3 bases and J by 4 bases, 6 bases remained unmatched. Germline V CDR1 and CDR2: SGHRS, YFSETQ. The CDR3 region is CASSWRTGAETQYF. The CDR3 DNA follows: TGCGCCAGCAGCTGGAGGACAGGAGCAGAGACCCAGTACTTC.

The rearrangement joins TRBV6-5 to TRBJ1-2, with D perhaps TRBD1 (5 bases). The CDR3 is 11 residues long. V was clipped by 6 bases and J by 7 bases, with 9 bases between them. Germline V gives CDR1 MNHEY, CDR2 SVGAGI. The CDR3 nucleotides read TGTGCCAGCAGCTCCCAGGGTGGCTACACCTTC. Protein sequence: CASSSQGGYTF.

The V gene is TRBV19, the J gene TRBJ1-2; D not resolved. The CDR3 extends over 13 amino acids. Deletions cut 4 bases from V and 8 bases from J, with 14 bases between. Germline loops: CDR1 LNHDA, CDR2 SQIVND (reference sequence). The CDR3: CASSKPPGGGYTF. Written as DNA, the CDR3 is TGTGCCAGTAGTAAGCCACCGGGTGGAGGCTACACCTTC. Full variable domain (outside the CDR3, taken from reference TRBV19 and TRBJ1-2): DGGITQSPKYLFRKEGQNVTLSCEQNLNHDAMYWYRQDPGQGLRLIYYSQIVNDFQKGDIAEGYSVSREKKESFPLTVTSAQKNPTAFYLCASSKPPGGGYTFGSGTRLTVV.

In its sample, this clone was seen once. The chain links TRBV13 to TRBJ2-3; the D is unclear. The CDR3 contains 12 residues. Trimming pared 0 bases from V and 5 bases from J, leaving 3 bases between. Looked up from germline, CDR1 is PRHDT and CDR2 is FYEKMQ (reference sequence). CDR3 DNA sequence: TGTGCCAGCAGCTTAGGCGGAGATACGCAGTATTTT. Protein sequence: CASSLGGDTQYF.

V and J are TRBV19 and TRBJ2-2; 9 bases fit TRBD2. CDR3 size: 15 residues. Germline V gene data show CDR1 as LNHDA and CDR2 as SQIVND (reference sequence). Unmatched junction bases numbered 7, after V lost 5 bases and J lost 6 bases. The CDR3 here is CASSPQGLAAGELFF. In DNA form, the CDR3 reads TGTGCCAGTAGTCCCCAGGGACTAGCCGCCGGGGAGCTGTTTTTT.

This clone has more than one count but fewer than ten. CDR3 nucleotides: TGTGCCAGTAGTATCGAAAACAGATTCAATCAGCCCCAGCATTTT. Protein: CASSIENRFNQPQHF. The genes are TRBV19 and TRBJ1-5, with no clear D. Germline lookup yields CDR1 LNHDA and CDR2 SQIVND (reference sequence). This CDR3 comprises 15 residues. V lost 3 bases, J lost 3 bases, and 12 bases lay in between.